These 31 T cell receptor beta chains share one sample of origin, sequenced in a study of blood T cell repertoires in COVID-19. Only in-frame clones appear in the TCRdb table, and some are missing; sequencing was by immunoSEQ multiplex PCR. The sample has roughly 130,000 clones, around 89% seen once. The sequenced sample consisted of peripheral blood. These TCRs come from a human donor with COVID-19, enrolled during active disease. The donor label of this sample is uncertain.

The V gene is TRBV2, the J gene TRBJ2-6; a weak D match, TRBD2 (5 bases). CDR1 is SNHLY, CDR2 FYNNEI, per germline. Trimming removed 8 bases at V and 2 bases at J, with 10 bases between. CDR3 length: 14 residues. CDR3 amino acids: CASERVAGANVLTF. Written as DNA, the CDR3 is TGTGCCAGCGAGAGGGTGGCTGGGGCCAACGTCCTGACTTTC.

The table lists this clone with a few counts. The chain uses TRBV2 and TRBJ2-3; a possible D gene is TRBD2 (6 bases). Germline loops: CDR1 SNHLY, CDR2 FYNNEI. The CDR3 consists of 15 residues. V shed 4 bases and J shed 2 bases, with 13 bases lying between them. The chain's CDR3 is CASSAFGGNTDTQYF. CDR3 DNA: TGTGCCAGCAGTGCTTTTGGGGGGAACACAGATACGCAGTATTTT.

V and J are TRBV12-3 or TRBV12-4 and TRBJ1-2, with TRBD1 as a possible D gene (6 bases). The germline V and J ends were trimmed by 8 bases and 3 bases, with 13 bases remaining between them. CDR3 length equals 13 residues. The CDR3 coding sequence is TGTGCCAGCCGTCGGGGGGCAGACTATGGCTACACCTTC. It codes for CASRRGADYGYTF.

Concerning this clone itself: Its ends do not fully match the called genes, so a read error is possible. The identical CDR3 is also encoded by other nucleotide sequences in the sample. The gene calls are TRBV27 and TRBJ2-1; the match to TRBD2 covers 10 bases. From germline, CDR1 is MNHEY and CDR2 SMNVEV (reference sequence). This CDR3 is 20 amino acids long. The CDR3: CASSLVGAGGPLSSYNEQFF. In DNA form, the CDR3 reads TGTGCCAGCAGTTTAGTTGGAGCGGGAGGGCCCCTGAGCTCCTACAACGAGCAGTTCTTC.

DNA for the CDR3: TGTGCCAGCAGTGAATACCTAACAGGGAATGGCTACACCTTC. Protein product: CASSEYLTGNGYTF. V usage is TRBV25-1 and J usage is TRBJ1-2; a weak D match, TRBD1 (6 bases). V lost 0 bases and J 6 bases, leaving 11 bases between the germline ends. The germline V gene has CDR1 MGHDK and CDR2 SYGVNS. The CDR3 is 14 residues long.

J is TRBJ1-2 and V is TRBV27, with D perhaps TRBD1 (6 bases). CDR1 and CDR2 from the germline V gene are MNHEY and SMNVEV (reference sequence). V was clipped by 2 bases and J by 1 base, with 11 bases between them. The CDR3 has 15 residues. CDR3 sequence reads: CASSLMTGYNYGYTF. CDR3 bases: TGTGCCAGCAGTTTAATGACAGGTTATAACTATGGCTACACCTTC.

The chain combines TRBV9 with TRBJ2-5, with TRBD2 as a possible D gene (7 bases). The CDR3 is 16 residues long. The germline V and J ends were trimmed by 1 base and 4 bases, with 17 bases remaining between them. The germline V gene has CDR1 SGDLS and CDR2 YYNGEE. Here the CDR3 reads CASSVSLAETGETQYF. The CDR3 bases are TGTGCCAGCAGCGTAAGTCTAGCGGAGACAGGAGAGACCCAGTACTTC.

The rearrangement links TRBV18 to TRBJ2-7; D gene ambiguous. V was clipped by 1 base and J by 1 base, with 17 bases between them. CDR1 and CDR2 from the germline V gene are KGHSH and LQKENI. This CDR3 has 17 residues. In DNA, the CDR3 is TGTGCCAGCTCACCACAAGGTTTCGGAGTCAGTTCCTACGAGCAGTACTTC. Translating gives CASSPQGFGVSSYEQYF. The variable domain in full, completed from reference TRBV18 and TRBJ2-7, reads NAGVMQNPRHLVRRRGQEARLRCSPMKGHSHVYWYRQLPEEGLKFMVYLQKENIIDESGMPKERFSAEFPKEGPSILRIQQVVRGDSAAYFCASSPQGFGVSSYEQYFGPGTRLTVT.

The chain joins TRBV10-3 to TRBJ1-3; D might be TRBD1 (5 bases). The CDR3 extends over 15 amino acids. Per germline, CDR1 ENHRY and CDR2 SYGVKD. The V end was cut by 6 bases, the J end by 4 bases, with 16 bases between. CDR3 in amino acids: CAISVTWGRGNTIYF. DNA for the CDR3: TGTGCCATCAGCGTTACGTGGGGCAGAGGAAACACCATATATTTT.

The V and J genes are TRBV10-1 and TRBJ2-3; 7 nucleotides line up with TRBD1. The germline gives CDR1 WNHNN, CDR2 SYGVQD (reference sequence). The trim removed 0 bases at V and 3 bases at J, leaving 3 bases unmatched. The CDR3 is 15 residues long. CDR3 nucleotides: TGCGCCAGCAGTGAGTCGAGGGGGCATACAGATACGCAGTATTTT. This codes for CASSESRGHTDTQYF.

The J gene is TRBJ1-2, the V gene TRBV2; 7 nucleotides line up with TRBD1. The CDR3 is 13 residues long. CDR1 and CDR2 from the germline V gene are SNHLY and FYNNEI. V shed 6 bases and J 1 base; nucleotides not matched to a gene: 2. As DNA, the CDR3 is TGTGCCAGCAGGGGACAGAGTAACTATGGCTACACCTTC. Amino acids: CASRGQSNYGYTF. The full variable domain, its missing parts supplied by reference TRBV2 and TRBJ1-2, is EPEVTQTPSHQVTQMGQEVILRCVPISNHLYFYWYRQILGQKVEFLVSFYNNEISEKSEIFDDQFSVERPDGSNFTLKIRSTKLEDSAMYFCASRGQSNYGYTFGSGTRLTVV.

Of note for this clone: At one of its ends the junction is not consistent with the germline gene, which may arise from a read error. The chain recombines TRBV2 with TRBJ2-7; weak D call: TRBD1 (6 bases). Germline CDR1 and CDR2: SNHLY and FYNNEI. The CDR3 sequence is 17 residues long. CDR3 sequence reads: CASSVGFPAGVPYEQYF. CDR3 DNA: TGTGCCAGCAGTGTCGGGTTTCCGGCAGGGGTACCCTACGAGCAATACTTC.

The chain joins TRBV5-1 to TRBJ1-1; tentative D call: TRBD1 (6 bases). Germline V gene data show CDR1 as SGHRS and CDR2 as YFSETQ. CDR3 size: 13 residues. The ends were cut back, 6 bases at V and 1 base at J, with 10 bases in the middle. The CDR3 is CASTRQENTEAFF. CDR3 in DNA: TGCGCCAGCACCCGACAGGAGAACACTGAAGCTTTCTTT.

The chain carries TRBV6-6 and TRBJ1-2; D remains ambiguous. This CDR3 region has 14 residues. Deletions cut 2 bases from V and 8 bases from J, with 15 bases between. Looked up from germline, CDR1 is MNHNY and CDR2 is SVGAGI (reference sequence). The CDR3 DNA reads TGTGCCAGCAGTTACCCGGAGTTGCTTTCGGGCTACACCTTC. This gives the protein CASSYPELLSGYTF.

The chain has TRBV11-3 and TRBJ2-7; D perhaps matches TRBD1 (6 bases). Trimming removed 4 bases at V and 1 base at J, with 8 bases between. Germline V lookup: CDR1 SGHNT, CDR2 YENEEA. The CDR3 has 13 amino acids. The CDR3 loop reads CASSSGQSYEQYF. CDR3 DNA: TGTGCCAGCAGCTCCGGACAGTCCTACGAGCAGTACTTC. The whole variable domain, filled in from reference TRBV11-3 and TRBJ2-7, reads EAGVVQSPRYKIIEKKQPVAFWCNPISGHNTLYWYLQNLGQGPELLIRYENEEAVDDSQLPKDRFSAERLKGVDSTLKIQPAELGDSAVYLCASSSGQSYEQYFGPGTRLTVT.

The chain couples TRBV10-2 to TRBJ1-2, with D perhaps TRBD1 (6 bases). V was shortened by 6 bases and J by 6 bases, with 20 bases between the two germline ends. The germline CDR1 and CDR2 sequences are WSHSY and SAAADI. The CDR3 is 15 amino acids. The DNA of the CDR3 is TGCGCCAGCAGAGGGCGGGGGGCGCTGGTCAATGGCTACACCTTC. It is translated as CASRGRGALVNGYTF.

A few counts support this clone. V is TRBV5-1 and J is TRBJ2-1; TRBD1 matches 7 bases. The V segment lost 0 bases and the J segment 5 bases; nucleotides outside the gene matches: 8. CDR3 size: 16 residues. The germline V gene has CDR1 SGHRS and CDR2 YFSETQ. CDR3 protein: CASSLATGLGDNEQFF. In nucleotides, the CDR3 is TGCGCCAGCAGCTTGGCGACAGGGTTAGGGGACAATGAGCAGTTCTTC.

CDR3 protein: CASSVATGLVDTQYF. The CDR3 nucleotides read TGTGCCAGCAGCGTAGCTACAGGGTTAGTGGATACGCAGTATTTT. The chain has TRBV9 and TRBJ2-3, with TRBD1 as a possible D gene (6 bases). Trimming shortened V by 0 bases and J by 6 bases, and 14 bases separated the two germline ends. The CDR3 is made up of 15 amino acids. Germline V gene sequence: CDR1 SGDLS, CDR2 YYNGEE.

The chain carries TRBV19 and TRBJ1-6; 12 bases match TRBD1. The germline CDR1 and CDR2 sequences are LNHDA and SQIVND (reference sequence). The V segment lost 5 bases and the J segment 8 bases; nucleotides outside the gene matches: 10. The CDR3 has 17 amino acids. The CDR3 region is CASSFPLGTGGHSPLHF. CDR3 sequence (DNA): TGTGCCAGTAGTTTCCCACTCGGGACAGGGGGCCATTCACCCCTCCACTTT.

The genes are TRBV2 and TRBJ1-2; unclear D gene. V lost 6 bases, J lost 8 bases, and 10 bases lay in between. The CDR3 spans 11 residues. Per germline, CDR1 SNHLY and CDR2 FYNNEI. The CDR3 DNA is TGTGCCAGCAGGGCCGGGGAGGGCTACACCTTC. The encoded protein is CASRAGEGYTF.

The chain uses TRBV4-2 and TRBJ1-1; D gene uncertain. Germline CDR1 is LGHNA and CDR2 is YNFKEQ. The CDR3 is 15 amino acids. V lost 3 bases and J lost 1, with 12 bases in between. CDR3 nucleotide sequence: TGTGCCAGCAGCCAGGGAGGCCTCCGGAACACTGAAGCTTTCTTT. Protein: CASSQGGLRNTEAFF.

The chain recombines TRBV5-4 with TRBJ1-1, with D possibly matching TRBD1 (5 bases). The CDR3 has 12 amino acids. V was clipped by 0 bases and J by 7 bases, with 7 bases between them. Germline CDR1 and CDR2: SGHNT and YYREEE (reference sequence). The CDR3 protein is CASSLGGVEAFF. In DNA, the CDR3 is TGTGCCAGCAGCTTGGGGGGGGTTGAAGCTTTCTTT.

This rearrangement joins TRBV30 to TRBJ1-1; 9 bases fit TRBD1. The ends lost 4 bases at V and 1 base at J; junction bases unmatched: 7. This CDR3 has 15 amino acids. The germline gives CDR1 GTSNPN, CDR2 SVGIG (reference sequence). In DNA form, the CDR3 reads TGTGCCTGGAAATTTCTGGGACAGGGGAACACTGAAGCTTTCTTT. Residues: CAWKFLGQGNTEAFF. The full variable domain, completed using reference TRBV30 and TRBJ1-1, is SQTIHQWPATLVQPVGSPLSLECTVEGTSNPNLYWYRQAAGRGLQLLFYSVGIGQISSEVPQNLSASRPQDRQFILSSKKLLLSDSGFYLCAWKFLGQGNTEAFFGQGTRLTVV.

The V and J genes are TRBV2 and TRBJ2-3; the match to TRBD2 covers 10 bases. Germline CDR1 SNHLY, CDR2 FYNNEI. The CDR3 has 16 residues. J lost 2 bases, V lost 4 bases, and 6 bases had no gene match. CDR3 protein: CASSGNSGGFTDTQYF. CDR3 nucleotides: TGTGCCAGCAGTGGGAATAGCGGGGGGTTCACAGATACGCAGTATTTT.

This chain joins TRBV5-1 and TRBJ2-4, with D perhaps matching TRBD2 (6 bases). Trimming cost V 0 bases and J 0 bases, with 16 bases left between them. Looked up from germline, CDR1 is SGHRS and CDR2 is YFSETQ. CDR3 size: 18 residues. The CDR3 DNA is TGCGCCAGCAGCTTGGAGGGTAGGGAGGTAGAAGCCAAAAACATTCAGTACTTC. Translation: CASSLEGREVEAKNIQYF. Using reference TRBV5-1 and TRBJ2-4 for the parts outside the CDR3, the full variable domain is KAGVTQTPRYLIKTRGQQVTLSCSPISGHRSVSWYQQTPGQGLQFLFEYFSETQRNKGNFPGRFSGRQFSNSRSEMNVSTLELGDSALYLCASSLEGREVEAKNIQYFGAGTRLSVL.

This clone was picked up one time. V usage is TRBV9 and J usage is TRBJ2-7; D not resolved. Trimming cost V 4 bases and J 0 bases, with 17 bases left between them. Per germline, CDR1 SGDLS and CDR2 YYNGEE. The CDR3 runs 16 residues. DNA for the CDR3: TGTGCCAGCAGCCCCCAACCCCGGGTGCTCTCCTACGAGCAGTACTTC. Its protein product is CASSPQPRVLSYEQYF.

The chain employs TRBV9 and TRBJ1-3; D gene ambiguous. Germline V CDR1 and CDR2: SGDLS, YYNGEE. V was clipped by 0 bases and J by 2 bases, with 12 bases between them. This CDR3 comprises 16 residues. The chain's CDR3 is CASSVEIGVAGNTIYF. The CDR3, as DNA: TGTGCCAGCAGCGTAGAGATAGGAGTCGCTGGAAACACCATATATTTT.

This rearrangement joins TRBV3-1 (or the pseudogene TRBV3-2) to TRBJ2-1, with a weak D call TRBD2 (6 bases). The CDR3 is 16 residues long. Trimming took off 3 bases at V and 5 bases at J, with 17 bases between the two ends. Germline V CDR1 and CDR2: LGHDT, YNNKEL (reference sequence). CDR3 region: CASSHRDFNGNNEQFF. The CDR3 DNA reads as TGTGCCAGCAGCCATAGGGACTTTAACGGCAACAATGAGCAGTTCTTC.

The V call is TRBV5-1, the J call TRBJ1-3; D not certain. The CDR3 length is 13 residues. CDR1 SGHRS and CDR2 YFSETQ come from the germline V gene. V gave up 6 bases and J gave up 8 bases, with 15 bases separating them. The CDR3 DNA follows: TGCGCCAGCACCCGGTTCCGAGGAGACACCATATATTTT. This translates into CASTRFRGDTIYF.

The chain joins TRBV7-9 to TRBJ2-1; 8 nucleotides match TRBD1. The CDR3 has 15 amino acids. Germline CDR1 reads SEHNR; CDR2 reads FQNEAQ (reference sequence). With 4 bases clipped from V and 2 bases from J, the junction kept 4 bases outside the gene matches. This chain's CDR3 is CASSYPTGAYNEQFF. The DNA for the CDR3 is TGTGCCAGCAGCTACCCGACAGGGGCCTACAATGAGCAGTTCTTC. Using reference TRBV7-9 and TRBJ2-1 for the parts outside the CDR3, the full variable domain is DTGVSQNPRHKITKRGQNVTFRCDPISEHNRLYWYRQTLGQGPEFLTYFQNEAQLEKSRLLSDRFSAERPKGSFSTLEIQRTEQGDSAMYLCASSYPTGAYNEQFFGPGTRLTVL.

The chain combines TRBV3-1 (or the pseudogene TRBV3-2) with TRBJ2-7, with D possibly matching TRBD1 (7 bases). There are 15 residues in the CDR3. Germline V gene lookup returns CDR1 LGHDT and CDR2 YNNKEL (reference sequence). With 4 bases removed from V and 6 bases from J, the gap between germline ends came to 19 bases. The CDR3 is CASSLRPAGGPEQYF. In DNA, the CDR3 is TGTGCCAGCAGCCTCAGGCCGGCAGGGGGGCCCGAGCAGTACTTC.